This T cell receptor (beta chain) was sequenced in a study of beta chain features in type 1 diabetes. Whole-study context: Analysis included over 90 million sorted cells drawn from all samples. General study results and limits: Moderate yet significant TCRB CDR3 shortening was seen in Type 1 diabetes patients in all four CD4+ subsets. More deletions and fewer insertions at VDJ junctions were seen in type 1 diabetes patients. Compared to healthy donors, patients appeared to have naive, central memory and Treg TCRB repertoires that were more alike.

Isolated RNA was reverse transcribed in full, so expressed TCRB transcripts were sequenced. TCRdb keeps only in-frame clones here, not all; method: immunoSEQ multiplex PCR. Seen here are roughly 400,000 clones, over 9% observed once, and the top ten hold about 0.6%. The V and J ends lost 5 bases and 7 bases respectively, with 15 bases between them. Germline V gene sequence: CDR1 GTSNPN, CDR2 SVGIG (reference sequence). This CDR3 contains 13 residues. Regarding this clone: Its antigen is unknown.

Each population that was sorted was more than 98% pure. The sequenced sample consisted of central memory CD4+ T cells from blood. This clonotype was obtained from a man aged 25-45 years with type 1 diabetes. The chain links TRBV30 to TRBJ1-5, with TRBD1 as a possible D gene (6 bases). The CDR3 sequence: CAWGTQGNQPQHF. The CDR3 bases are TGTGCCTGGGGCACTCAGGGGAACCAGCCCCAGCATTTT.